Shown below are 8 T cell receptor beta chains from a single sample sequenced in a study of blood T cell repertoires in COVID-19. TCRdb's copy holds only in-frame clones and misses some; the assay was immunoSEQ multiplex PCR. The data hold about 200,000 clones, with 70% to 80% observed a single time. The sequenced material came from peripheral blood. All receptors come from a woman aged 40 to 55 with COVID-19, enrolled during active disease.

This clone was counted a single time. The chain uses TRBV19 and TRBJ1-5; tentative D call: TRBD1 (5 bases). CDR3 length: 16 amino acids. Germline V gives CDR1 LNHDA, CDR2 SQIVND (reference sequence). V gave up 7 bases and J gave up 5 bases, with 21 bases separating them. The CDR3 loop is CASTRQFLVGDQPQHF. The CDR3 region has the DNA TGTGCCAGTACCCGACAGTTTCTGGTAGGGGATCAGCCCCAGCATTTT.

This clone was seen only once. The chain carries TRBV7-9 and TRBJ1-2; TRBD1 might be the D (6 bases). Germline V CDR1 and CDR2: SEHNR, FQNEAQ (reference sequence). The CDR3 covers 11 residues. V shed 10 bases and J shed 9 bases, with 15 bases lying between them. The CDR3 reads CATGTPIRYTF. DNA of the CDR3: TGTGCCACCGGGACACCGATTCGCTACACCTTC.

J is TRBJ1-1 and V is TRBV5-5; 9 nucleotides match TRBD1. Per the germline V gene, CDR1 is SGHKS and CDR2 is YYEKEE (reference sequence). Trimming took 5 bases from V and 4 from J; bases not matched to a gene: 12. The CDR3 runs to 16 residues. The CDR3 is CASRLRTGESSTEAFF. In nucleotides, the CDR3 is TGTGCCAGCAGATTAAGGACAGGGGAAAGCAGCACTGAAGCTTTCTTT.

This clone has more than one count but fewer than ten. The CDR3 coding sequence is TGTGCCAGCTGTCCCAGGGCAGACCTCTATGGCTACACCTTC. Its protein is CASCPRADLYGYTF. The V call is TRBV18, the J call TRBJ1-2; D is perhaps TRBD1 (5 bases). The length of the CDR3 is 14 residues. V dropped 7 bases and J dropped 4 bases, with 16 bases sitting between them. CDR1 is KGHSH, CDR2 LQKENI, per germline. The variable domain in full, with the rest retrieved from reference TRBV18 and TRBJ1-2, is NAGVMQNPRHLVRRRGQEARLRCSPMKGHSHVYWYRQLPEEGLKFMVYLQKENIIDESGMPKERFSAEFPKEGPSILRIQQVVRGDSAAYFCASCPRADLYGYTFGSGTRLTVV.

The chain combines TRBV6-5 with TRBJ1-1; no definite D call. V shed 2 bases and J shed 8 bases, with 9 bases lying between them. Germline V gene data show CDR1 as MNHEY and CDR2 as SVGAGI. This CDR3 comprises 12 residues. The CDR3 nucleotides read TGTGCCAGCAGTTACGGCTCATGGGAAGCTTTCTTT. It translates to CASSYGSWEAFF.

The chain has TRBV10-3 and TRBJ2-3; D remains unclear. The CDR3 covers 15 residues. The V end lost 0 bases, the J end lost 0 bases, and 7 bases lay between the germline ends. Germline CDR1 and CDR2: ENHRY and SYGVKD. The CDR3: CAISESRSSTDTQYF. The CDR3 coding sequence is TGTGCCATCAGTGAGTCTAGAAGTAGCACAGATACGCAGTATTTT.

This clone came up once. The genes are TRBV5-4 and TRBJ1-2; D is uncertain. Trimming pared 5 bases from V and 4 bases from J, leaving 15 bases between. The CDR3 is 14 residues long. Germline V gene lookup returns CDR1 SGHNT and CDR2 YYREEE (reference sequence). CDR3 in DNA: TGTGCCAGCAGTCCCACGGGTAGTGGCTATGGCTACACCTTC. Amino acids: CASSPTGSGYGYTF.

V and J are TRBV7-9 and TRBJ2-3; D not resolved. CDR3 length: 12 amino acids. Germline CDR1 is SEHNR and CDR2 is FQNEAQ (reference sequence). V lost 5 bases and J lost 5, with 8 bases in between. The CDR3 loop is CASSPMRDTQYF. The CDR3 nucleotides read TGTGCCAGCAGCCCCATGAGAGATACGCAGTATTTT.